Presented here are 15 T cell receptor beta chains from one specimen sequenced in a study of monozygotic twins with inflammatory bowel disease. TCRdb derives one entry per CDR3 protein from the 5' RACE reads, leaving out DNA. Its listing shows around 410,000 distinct CDR3 sequences. The sequencing input was blood. The source of these receptors is a human donor with ulcerative colitis or Crohn's disease, or a healthy co-twin of an affected twin (not recorded which).

The rearrangement joins TRBV9 to TRBJ2-1; lacking DNA, the TRBD2 call made by TCRdb goes unchecked. Looked up from germline, CDR1 is SGDLS and CDR2 is YYNGEE. The CDR3 is made up of 16 amino acids. The CDR3: CASSARTGTSDNEQFF.

The rearrangement uses TRBV5-1 and TRBJ2-7; no DNA is available, so the TRBD1 call from TCRdb remains unchecked. The CDR3 loop spans 13 amino acids. The germline CDR1 and CDR2 sequences are SGHRS and YFSETQ. The CDR3 loop is CASSLSGFNEQYF.

V gene TRBV6-5 combines with J gene TRBJ2-2; the D call from TCRdb, TRBD2, cannot be confirmed without DNA. The CDR3 loop spans 16 amino acids. CDR1 and CDR2 (germline): MNHEY, SVGAGI. The CDR3: CASSSAGLGLTGELFF.

V usage is TRBV20-1 and J usage is TRBJ1-5. This CDR3 comprises 14 residues. The V gene's germline CDR1 is DFQATT and CDR2 SNEGSKA (reference sequence). The CDR3 loop is CSAREGASNQPQHF.

This rearrangement joins TRBV7-2 to TRBJ2-5; the TRBD2 assignment by TCRdb is unverifiable without DNA. The V gene's germline CDR1 is SGHTA and CDR2 FQGNSA. This CDR3 has 16 residues. CDR3 amino acids: CASSPLGLAAQETQYF.

J is TRBJ2-1 and V is TRBV11-1; TCRdb indicates TRBD1, and absent DNA this call remains unverified. Germline V gene data show CDR1 as SGHAT and CDR2 as FQDESV (reference sequence). The CDR3 spans 18 residues. CDR3 sequence reads: CASSLGGLRGTSYNEQFF.

The rearrangement joins TRBV20-1 to TRBJ1-5. Germline CDR1 and CDR2: DFQATT and SNEGSKA (reference sequence). The CDR3 runs 13 residues. CDR3 protein: CSAETANNQPQHF.

J is TRBJ1-4 and V is TRBV3-1. This CDR3 contains 14 residues. Germline CDR1 is LGHDT and CDR2 is YNNKEL (reference sequence). CDR3 loop: CASRSGTADEKLFF. Full variable domain (remainder filled in from reference TRBV3-1 and TRBJ1-4): DTAVSQTPKYLVTQMGNDKSIKCEQNLGHDTMYWYKQDSKKFLKIMFSYNNKELIINETVPNRFSPKSPDKAHLNLHINSLELGDSAVYFCASRSGTADEKLFFGSGTQLSVL.

This chain links TRBV5-1 with TRBJ2-5; TCRdb's assignment of TRBD1 cannot be checked, as there is no DNA. There are 15 residues in the CDR3. Germline V lookup: CDR1 SGHRS, CDR2 YFSETQ. The CDR3 protein is CASSFRGTTQETQYF.

This rearrangement joins TRBV19 to TRBJ2-1; TCRdb outputs TRBD2, but without DNA this stays unchecked. CDR1 is LNHDA, CDR2 SQIVND, per germline (reference sequence). The CDR3 is made up of 15 amino acids. CDR3 amino acids: CASSSGLAAFNEQFF.

The gene calls are TRBV20-1 and TRBJ1-5. The CDR3 sequence is 16 residues long. Germline assignment: CDR1 DFQATT and CDR2 SNEGSKA (reference sequence). CDR3 sequence: CSASAAPGLPGQPQHF.

This sequence joins TRBV20-1 and TRBJ2-1. The CDR3 sequence is 15 residues long. Germline V gives CDR1 DFQATT, CDR2 SNEGSKA (reference sequence). The CDR3 here is CSASRPGVTYNEQFF.

CDR3 residues: CASRIPTSGVSSSNEQFF. The chain couples TRBV6-2 or TRBV6-3 to TRBJ2-1; the TCRdb D gene call, TRBD2, has no DNA to confirm it. Per the germline V gene, CDR1 is MNHEY and CDR2 is SVGEGT. The CDR3 is made up of 18 amino acids.

The CDR3 sequence is CASKTSLVGGYTF. This chain uses TRBV7-2 with TRBJ1-2. The CDR3 is 13 residues long. CDR1 is SGHTA, CDR2 FQGNSA, per germline.

The CDR3 reads CASSLRDWAGELFF. The chain joins TRBV5-1 to TRBJ2-2. The V gene's germline CDR1 is SGHRS and CDR2 YFSETQ. The CDR3 is 14 amino acids. Drawing the rest from reference TRBV5-1 and TRBJ2-2, the complete variable domain is KAGVTQTPRYLIKTRGQQVTLSCSPISGHRSVSWYQQTPGQGLQFLFEYFSETQRNKGNFPGRFSGRQFSNSRSEMNVSTLELGDSALYLCASSLRDWAGELFFGEGSRLTVL.